This T cell receptor (beta chain) was recovered during a study of CD8+CD57+ T cells in acquired aplastic anemia. The table lists this clonotype with a few counts. What it binds is unknown. Patients picked for sequencing had shown CD8+CD57+ cell expansion detected by flow cytometry. Every patient had severe acquired aplastic anemia. TCR beta VDJ and CDR3 profiles were obtained from a genomic DNA template. TCRdb called the reads again in MiXCR, with one record for every CDR3 protein. The data contain 100,000 to 150,000 distinct CDR3 sequences, about two fifths of them seen just once; the ten biggest clones take up over 2%. Study results and limitations: Patients were compared with controls for CD8+ Simpson's diversity, and no significant difference emerged.

Germline CDR1 is MNHNS and CDR2 is SASEGT. The CDR3 consists of 15 residues. The ends were cut back, 5 bases at V and 7 bases at J, with 18 bases in the middle. Sequenced input: sorted CD4+, CD8+, or CD8+CD57+ T cells (not recorded which) from PBMCs. The chain joins TRBV6-1 to TRBJ2-1, with a weak D call TRBD1 (7 bases). The TCR comes from a human donor with aplastic anemia. The CDR3 here is CASSRAGQKFNEQFF. The CDR3 bases are TGTGCCAGCAGTCGGGCGGGACAGAAGTTTAATGAGCAGTTCTTC.